This TCR beta chain stems from a study of CD8 T cells in ankylosing spondylitis. This clonotype showed up just a few times. What it binds is not known. Between the trimmed V and J ends, which lost 6 bases and 9 bases, there was a span of 9 bases. The length of the CDR3 is 11 residues. TCRdb re-called the 5' RACE reads with MiXCR, one entry per CDR3 protein. The data hold under 300,000 distinct CDR3 sequences, with roughly 10% observed a single time. Study-wide results and limits: A motif in TCR beta, a set of 8 or 9 highly homologous variants, appeared characteristic of ankylosing spondylitis blood. The authors reported significant enrichment of disease-linked clones in matched ankylosing spondylitis synovial fluid.

Sequences were obtained from blood, either unsorted or a sorted T cell fraction (not recorded which). The chain employs TRBV12-3 or TRBV12-4 and TRBJ2-1, with D maybe TRBD1 (5 bases). The source of this sequence is a male donor with ankylosing spondylitis or in good health (not recorded which). The CDR3 DNA follows: TGTGCCAGCAGGCTAGGGGTTGAGCAGTTCTTC. It encodes CASRLGVEQFF.